Each of the 27 T cell receptor beta chains below was sequenced from the same sample in a study of CD8+ T cells in alopecia areata. Treatment in this sample: oral pan-JAK inhibitor, 5-10 mg twice daily. TCR sequencing used cDNA made by reverse transcription of extracted RNA. Assay used: immunoSEQ multiplex PCR; TCRdb lists only in-frame clones, some missing. Of about 180,000 clones in the sample, about 48% were seen once. The sample consisted of CD8+ T cells sorted from blood, taken at week 24, from a patient treated with tofacitinib. These receptors all stem from a human donor with alopecia areata.

To note about this clone: Other DNA sequences in the same sample also yield this CDR3. The chain joins TRBV11-2 to TRBJ2-3; 8 nucleotides line up with TRBD2. The V gene end was trimmed by 3 bases and the J gene end by 1 base; junction bases not matched to a gene: 0. The germline gives CDR1 SGHAT, CDR2 FQNNGV. The CDR3 sequence is 14 residues long. Here the CDR3 DNA reads TGTGCCAGCAGCTTCGGGGGGGGCACAGATACGCAGTATTTT. Protein product: CASSFGGGTDTQYF.

The chain has TRBV4-3 and TRBJ1-1; D is unresolved. There are 14 residues in the CDR3. With 6 bases removed from V and 5 bases from J, the gap between germline ends came to 16 bases. The germline CDR1 and CDR2 sequences are LGHNA and YSLEER. CDR3 nucleotide sequence: TGCGCCAGCAGTGAGTCATTAGGAGTGACTGAAGCTTTCTTT. Its translation: CASSESLGVTEAFF.

This chain joins TRBV2 and TRBJ2-1; 12 bases align to TRBD2. Germline V gene lookup returns CDR1 SNHLY and CDR2 FYNNEI. J lost 5 bases, V lost 3 bases, and 5 bases had no gene match. There are 16 residues in the CDR3. In DNA form, the CDR3 reads TGTGCCAGCAGTGATGTACTAGCGGGGGGCCACAATGAGCAGTTCTTC. Its protein is CASSDVLAGGHNEQFF.

In regard to this clone: Other DNA sequences from this sample encode an identical CDR3 as well. The gene calls are TRBV13 and TRBJ1-1; no firm D call. Trimming removed 0 bases at V and 3 bases at J, with 2 bases between. CDR3 size: 12 residues. Germline CDR1 reads PRHDT; CDR2 reads FYEKMQ (reference sequence). The CDR3, as DNA: TGTGCCAGCAGCTTAGGCTACACTGAAGCTTTCTTT. Amino acids: CASSLGYTEAFF.

This clone appeared a few times. V and J are TRBV9 and TRBJ2-6; D ambiguous. Germline V gene lookup returns CDR1 SGDLS and CDR2 YYNGEE. V was pared by 3 bases and J by 1 base, with 11 bases between. This CDR3 comprises 16 residues. The CDR3 spells CASSDGIQSGANVLTF. DNA for the CDR3: TGTGCCAGCAGCGATGGGATCCAATCTGGGGCCAACGTCCTGACTTTC.

As for this clone: This same CDR3 is encoded by further DNA sequences in the sample. The DNA for the CDR3 is TGCAGCGTTGAGACAGGGAACACTGAAGCTTTCTTT. Encoded protein: CSVETGNTEAFF. This chain joins TRBV29-1 and TRBJ1-1, with D tentatively TRBD1 (6 bases). Trimming took off 3 bases at V and 1 base at J, with 6 bases between the two ends. The CDR3 runs to 12 residues. The germline CDR1 and CDR2 sequences are SQVTM and ANQGSEA.

The rearrangement uses TRBV30 and TRBJ2-5; 10 positions agree with TRBD1. With 1 base clipped from V and 1 base from J, the junction kept 3 bases outside the gene matches. This CDR3 spans 15 amino acids. CDR1 and CDR2 (germline): GTSNPN, SVGIG (reference sequence). The CDR3: CAWSGTGGVQETQYF. The CDR3 DNA sequence: TGTGCCTGGAGTGGGACAGGGGGAGTCCAAGAGACCCAGTACTTC.

This clone was seen a handful of times. The CDR3 DNA reads as TGCGCCAGCAGCCAAGATCGGGACAGTCCAGGAGAGACCCAGTACTTC. This codes for CASSQDRDSPGETQYF. This chain joins TRBV4-3 and TRBJ2-5; 7 nucleotides agree with TRBD1. Looked up from germline, CDR1 is LGHNA and CDR2 is YSLEER. Trimming cost V 0 bases and J 4 bases; bases outside gene matches: 8. This CDR3 has 16 amino acids.

The CDR3 DNA is TGTGCCAGTAGTAGGAGGGGGCGCAACACCGGGGAGCTGTTTTTT. Its protein is CASSRRGRNTGELFF. V gene TRBV19 combines with J gene TRBJ2-2, with D possibly being TRBD1 (7 bases). This CDR3 has 15 residues. The germline CDR1 and CDR2 sequences are LNHDA and SQIVND (reference sequence). Trimming left V 4 bases short and J 2 bases short, with 11 bases between.

The CDR3 loop reads CASSLAVNTEAFF. The DNA of the CDR3 is TGTGCCAGCAGCCTCGCCGTGAACACTGAAGCTTTCTTT. The V and J genes are TRBV14 and TRBJ1-1; no clear D gene. Germline CDR1 and CDR2: SGHDN and FVKESK. CDR3 size: 13 residues. The V and J ends lost 4 bases and 0 bases respectively, with 6 bases between them.

The chain joins TRBV27 to TRBJ1-4; possibly TRBD1 for D (5 bases). CDR1 is MNHEY, CDR2 SMNVEV, per germline (reference sequence). The CDR3 has 15 amino acids. V was shortened by 2 bases and J by 6 bases, with 13 bases between the two germline ends. The DNA for the CDR3 is TGTGCCAGCAGTTTAAAAGGGGACGGGGATGAAAAACTGTTTTTT. Translating it yields CASSLKGDGDEKLFF.

This clone was observed a few times. The V gene is TRBV15, the J gene TRBJ2-3; 11 bases are shared with TRBD2. Germline V gene lookup returns CDR1 LNHNV and CDR2 YYDKDF (reference sequence). The CDR3 loop spans 16 amino acids. The V gene end was trimmed by 1 base and the J gene end by 6 bases; junction bases not matched to a gene: 6. This CDR3 reads CATSRVSSGGMDTQYF. The CDR3 DNA sequence: TGTGCCACCAGCAGAGTCTCTAGCGGGGGGATGGATACGCAGTATTTT.

This chain uses TRBV25-1 with TRBJ1-2; possible D gene TRBD1, 5 bases. This CDR3 is 12 amino acids long. With 4 bases removed from V and 8 bases from J, the gap between germline ends came to 11 bases. Germline V CDR1 and CDR2: MGHDK, SYGVNS. In DNA form, the CDR3 reads TGTGCCAGCAGTGTGGGGGGAGAGGGCTACACCTTC. This gives the protein CASSVGGEGYTF.

The rearrangement links TRBV25-1 to TRBJ1-1, with D uncertain. With 6 bases removed from V and 1 base from J, the gap between germline ends came to 9 bases. The CDR3 loop spans 13 amino acids. Germline V gene sequence: CDR1 MGHDK, CDR2 SYGVNS. The CDR3 reads CASRRSGNTEAFF. The CDR3 DNA reads as TGTGCCAGCAGAAGATCGGGGAACACTGAAGCTTTCTTT.

The V gene is TRBV11-2, the J gene TRBJ2-7; D is tentatively TRBD1 or TRBD2 (5 bases each). Per the germline V gene, CDR1 is SGHAT and CDR2 is FQNNGV. The CDR3 spans 15 residues. V was trimmed by 2 bases and J by 2 bases, leaving 13 bases between them. The CDR3 loop reads CASSLPEGPPYEQYF. CDR3 DNA sequence: TGTGCCAGCAGCTTACCAGAGGGGCCCCCCTACGAGCAGTACTTC.

The V call is TRBV6-6, the J call TRBJ1-2; 7 bases agree with TRBD1. J lost 6 bases, V lost 4 bases, and 5 bases had no gene match. Germline CDR1 MNHNY, CDR2 SVGAGI (reference sequence). There are 13 residues in the CDR3. In DNA, the CDR3 is TGTGCCAGCAGTTCAGGGGGAGTCGATGGCTACACCTTC. Its translation is CASSSGGVDGYTF.

The chain is built from TRBV5-6 and TRBJ2-6; tentatively, D is TRBD1 (6 bases). Trimming took 1 base from V and 2 from J, leaving 7 bases between them. The germline V gene encodes CDR1 SGHDT and CDR2 YYEEEE. The CDR3 consists of 15 residues. The CDR3 protein is CASSLSGAGANVLTF. CDR3 coding DNA: TGTGCCAGCAGCTTGTCAGGGGCTGGGGCCAACGTCCTGACTTTC.

The chain recombines TRBV2 with TRBJ2-1; unclear D gene. Germline CDR1 and CDR2: SNHLY and FYNNEI. This CDR3 spans 16 amino acids. The V end was cut by 11 bases, the J end by 1 base, with 21 bases between. CDR3 sequence (DNA): TGTGCCCGTCGCGACACCGACCAGCTATCCTACAATGAGCAGTTCTTC. Translated: CARRDTDQLSYNEQFF.

This clone was seen a handful of times. The chain carries TRBV7-9 and TRBJ2-7, with D unresolved. The germline gives CDR1 SEHNR, CDR2 FQNEAQ (reference sequence). V lost 5 bases to trimming and J lost 0 bases, with 11 bases between them. The CDR3 runs to 14 residues. The chain's CDR3 is CASSPPGPSYEQYF. The CDR3 coding sequence is TGTGCCAGCAGCCCACCCGGACCCTCCTACGAGCAGTACTTC. Based on the CDR3 plus reference TRBV7-9 and TRBJ2-7, the full variable domain is DTGVSQNPRHKITKRGQNVTFRCDPISEHNRLYWYRQTLGQGPEFLTYFQNEAQLEKSRLLSDRFSAERPKGSFSTLEIQRTEQGDSAMYLCASSPPGPSYEQYFGPGTRLTVT.

Points on this clone: At one end the junction does not follow the germline gene, possibly because of a read error. The V and J genes are TRBV28 and TRBJ1-6, with TRBD1 matching 7 bases. The CDR3 sequence is 16 residues long. Germline V gene data show CDR1 as MDHEN and CDR2 as SYDVKM. CDR3 DNA: TGTGCCAGCAATTTAAGGGGTGTGACAGGGAGTTCACCCCTCCACTTT. Translated, it gives CASNLRGVTGSSPLHF. Full variable domain (remainder filled in from reference TRBV28 and TRBJ1-6): DVKVTQSSRYLVKRTGEKVFLECVQDMDHENMFWYRQDPGLGLRLIYFSYDVKMKEKGDIPEGYSVSREKKERFSLILESASTNQTSMYLCASNLRGVTGSSPLHFGNGTRLTVT.

The chain carries TRBV5-1 and TRBJ2-1; D might be TRBD1 (5 bases). Trimming cost V 7 bases and J 9 bases, with 11 bases left between them. Germline lookup yields CDR1 SGHRS and CDR2 YFSETQ. The CDR3 is 11 amino acids. The CDR3 loop reads CASGAGIEQFF. The CDR3 DNA is TGCGCCAGCGGGGCAGGGATTGAGCAGTTCTTC. The full variable domain, with the rest looked up from reference TRBV5-1 and TRBJ2-1, is KAGVTQTPRYLIKTRGQQVTLSCSPISGHRSVSWYQQTPGQGLQFLFEYFSETQRNKGNFPGRFSGRQFSNSRSEMNVSTLELGDSALYLCASGAGIEQFFGPGTRLTVL.

The rearrangement uses TRBV7-8 and TRBJ2-2; 7 nucleotides match TRBD1. This CDR3 region has 15 residues. Germline CDR1 reads SGHVS; CDR2 reads FQNEAQ. J was trimmed by 5 bases and V by 5 bases; bases with no gene match: 8. The CDR3 loop reads CASSPVRGSTGELFF. CDR3 sequence (DNA): TGTGCCAGCAGCCCCGTCAGGGGGAGTACCGGGGAGCTGTTTTTT.

The chain has TRBV15 and TRBJ2-1; 10 bases are shared with TRBD2. CDR3 length: 14 residues. Unmatched junction bases numbered 13, after V lost 5 bases and J lost 15 bases. Germline CDR1 reads LNHNV; CDR2 reads YYDKDF (reference sequence). The CDR3 DNA follows: TGTGCCACCAGCCCTAGCGGGGGATTGAGCCGACCGTTCTTC. Protein sequence: CATSPSGGLSRPFF.

The rearrangement joins TRBV4-3 to TRBJ1-6; D is uncertain. The ends were cut back, 4 bases at V and 7 bases at J, with 8 bases in the middle. CDR3 length: 13 amino acids. CDR1 is LGHNA, CDR2 YSLEER, per germline. CDR3 protein: CASSRERNSPLHF. In nucleotides, the CDR3 is TGCGCCAGCAGCCGCGAGAGAAATTCACCCCTCCACTTT.

V usage is TRBV30 and J usage is TRBJ1-1, with D tentatively TRBD1 (6 bases). This CDR3 has 12 amino acids. Looked up from germline, CDR1 is GTSNPN and CDR2 is SVGIG (reference sequence). Trimming took off 2 bases at V and 8 bases at J, with 12 bases between the two ends. The CDR3 DNA is TGTGCCTGGAGTCCCACCGGGACAGAAGCTTTCTTT. Translation: CAWSPTGTEAFF.

This clone was found a few times. The chain carries TRBV28 and TRBJ2-3, with 9 positions matching TRBD2. Germline V lookup: CDR1 MDHEN, CDR2 SYDVKM. With 9 bases clipped from V and 5 bases from J, the junction kept 18 bases outside the gene matches. This CDR3 is built from 17 residues. The CDR3 bases are TGTGCCAGTAGTGCTAGCGGGGAGCTCGTGGGACAAGATACGCAGTATTTT. This codes for CASSASGELVGQDTQYF.

V is TRBV20-1 and J is TRBJ1-1; unclear D gene. Germline V lookup: CDR1 DFQATT, CDR2 SNEGSKA (reference sequence). The germline V and J ends were trimmed by 0 bases and 8 bases, with 4 bases remaining between them. The length of the CDR3 is 10 residues. CDR3 coding DNA: TGCAGTGCTAGAGAAGGAGAAGCTTTCTTT. Translated: CSAREGEAFF.